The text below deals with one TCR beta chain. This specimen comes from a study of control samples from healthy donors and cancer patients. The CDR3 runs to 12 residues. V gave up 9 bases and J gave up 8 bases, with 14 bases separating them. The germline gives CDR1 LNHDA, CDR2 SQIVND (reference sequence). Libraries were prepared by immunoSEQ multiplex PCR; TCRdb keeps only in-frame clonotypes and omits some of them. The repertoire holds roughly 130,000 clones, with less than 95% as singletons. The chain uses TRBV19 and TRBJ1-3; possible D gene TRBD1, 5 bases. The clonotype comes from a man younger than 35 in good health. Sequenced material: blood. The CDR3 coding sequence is TGTGCCAGCTCCCAGGGTACGGACACCATATATTTT. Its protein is CASSQGTDTIYF. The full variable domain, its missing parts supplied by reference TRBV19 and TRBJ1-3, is DGGITQSPKYLFRKEGQNVTLSCEQNLNHDAMYWYRQDPGQGLRLIYYSQIVNDFQKGDIAEGYSVSREKKESFPLTVTSAQKNPTAFYLCASSQGTDTIYFGEGSWLTVV.